These T cell receptor beta chains were read from a single sample in a study of cytomegalovirus exposure and HLA in healthy donors. The protocol was immunoSEQ multiplex PCR, while the TCRdb copy is restricted to in-frame clones and leaves out a portion. The sample shows 75,000 to 100,000 clones, over 75% of them seen only once. The sample comprised PBMCs. The receptors were gathered from a man aged 35 to 55 in good health and CMV-seronegative. The CDR3 runs from the conserved cysteine through the conserved F or W. A D gene is named only where the DNA matches it firmly. Rows give clone size only sometimes, using once, few, many, or a class for an expanded clone.

v_call,d_call,clone_size,j_call,cdr3_aa,cdr3_nt
TRBV5-1,TRBD1,NA,TRBJ1-2,CASSLAQGYGYTF,TGCGCCAGCAGCTTGGCACAGGGGTATGGCTACACCTTC
TRBV14,TRBD1,once,TRBJ2-5,CASSRGTVQETQYF,TGTGCCAGCAGCCGAGGGACAGTTCAAGAGACCCAGTACTTC
TRBV7-9,NA,NA,TRBJ1-1,CASSPPGVTEAFF,TGTGCCAGCAGCCCCCCAGGGGTCACTGAAGCTTTCTTT
TRBV28,NA,NA,TRBJ2-7,CASLSGPPDKYEQYF,TGTGCCAGCCTCAGCGGGCCCCCGGATAAATACGAGCAGTACTTC
TRBV19,TRBD1,NA,TRBJ2-2,CASKPPGQDTGELFF,TGTGCCAGTAAGCCCCCGGGACAGGACACCGGGGAGCTGTTTTTT
TRBV28,TRBD2,NA,TRBJ2-7,CASIEAGLAVSYEQYF,TGTGCCAGCATAGAGGCGGGACTAGCGGTCTCCTACGAGCAGTACTTC
TRBV28,NA,few,TRBJ1-4,CASSLATGLEKLFF,TGTGCCAGCAGTTTAGCAACAGGGCTTGAAAAACTGTTTTTT
TRBV7-2,NA,few,TRBJ1-2,CASSQPGEGGYTF,TGTGCCAGCAGCCAGCCGGGGGAGGGTGGCTACACCTTC
TRBV5-4,TRBD2,once,TRBJ2-7,CASSLGLAEKYEQYF,TGTGCCAGCAGCTTGGGTCTAGCGGAGAAGTACGAGCAGTACTTC
TRBV28,NA,NA,TRBJ1-1,CATSSPPRGETEAFF,TGTGCCACCAGTTCCCCCCCCAGGGGAGAAACTGAAGCTTTCTTT
TRBV7-6,TRBD1,NA,TRBJ1-2,CASSLDTLTGTYGYTF,TGTGCCAGCAGCTTAGATACCCTGACAGGGACCTATGGCTACACCTTC
TRBV2,TRBD1,NA,TRBJ1-6,CASSEAPDRVHEAPLHF,TGTGCCAGCAGTGAAGCGCCAGACAGGGTCCATGAGGCACCCCTCCACTTT
TRBV10-2,TRBD2,NA,TRBJ2-3,CASTLAGGNTDTQYF,TGCGCCAGCACCCTAGCGGGGGGGAACACAGATACGCAGTATTTT
TRBV2,NA,NA,TRBJ1-1,CASIIGLLRGTEAFF,TGTGCCAGCATCATTGGCCTTCTAAGGGGGACTGAAGCTTTCTTT
TRBV6-1,TRBD1,NA,TRBJ1-1,CASSVGQAFEAFF,TGTGCCAGCAGTGTTGGACAGGCGTTTGAAGCTTTCTTT
TRBV28,TRBD2,NA,TRBJ2-2,CASSFEGLAPGELFF,TGTGCCAGCAGTTTCGAGGGACTAGCCCCCGGGGAGCTGTTTTTT
TRBV5-1,TRBD1,NA,TRBJ1-1,CASSPGGQGGTEAFF,TGCGCCAGCAGCCCCGGGGGACAGGGAGGCACTGAAGCTTTCTTT
TRBV7-6,TRBD2,NA,TRBJ2-1,CASSLVRLAAYNEQFF,TGTGCCAGCAGCTTAGTGCGGCTAGCGGCCTACAATGAGCAGTTCTTC
TRBV6-6,NA,NA,TRBJ1-2,CASIDAVGDGYTF,TGTGCCAGCATTGACGCCGTCGGGGATGGCTACACCTTC